This TCR beta chain was observed in a study of blood T cell repertoires in COVID-19. Only in-frame clones appear in the TCRdb table, and some are missing; sequencing was by immunoSEQ multiplex PCR. The sample lists 110,000 to 150,000 clones; around 91% were seen once. This clone was observed once. The CDR3 runs 16 residues. Germline V gene lookup returns CDR1 KGHSH and CDR2 LQKENI. V dropped 1 base and J dropped 3; count of bases not matched to a gene: 7. The rearrangement joins TRBV18 to TRBJ2-3; TRBD2 matches at 7 bases. The TCR comes from a woman aged 55-70 years with active COVID-19. The source material was peripheral blood. The CDR3 region has the DNA TGTGCCAGCTCACCACAGGGCGGGAGTGGGACAGATACGCAGTATTTT. Protein: CASSPQGGSGTDTQYF.